Listed below are T cell receptor beta chains from one sample, sequenced in a study of shared T cell receptors in the human thymus. Only in-frame clones appear in the TCRdb table, and some are missing; sequencing was by immunoSEQ multiplex PCR. Of hundreds of thousands of clones in the sample, approximately 89% were seen once. The data were also submitted as part of a second study, on human thymus T cells.

The material sequenced was thymocytes. The receptors originated from a boy in the first two years of life with a congenital heart defect. CDR3s include the opening cysteine and the closing phenylalanine or tryptophan. A D gene is named only where the DNA matches it firmly. Only part of the rows carry a size: once, few, many, or a class if the clone is expanded.

j_call	v_call	clone_size	d_call	cdr3_nt	cdr3_aa
TRBJ2-7	TRBV4-1	-	TRBD2	TGCGCCAGCAGCCAATGGGGACTAGCGGGAGTCGAGCAGTACTTC	CASSQWGLAGVEQYF
TRBJ2-1	TRBV5-1	-	TRBD2	TGCGCCAGCAGCCGGACCGACACTAGCGGATACAATGAGCAGTTCTTC	CASSRTDTSGYNEQFF
TRBJ1-4	TRBV28	-	TRBD1	TGTGCCAGCAGTCCACAGGGACAGGGGAGTGAAAAACTGTTTTTT	CASSPQGQGSEKLFF
TRBJ2-3	TRBV9	-	TRBD2	TGTGCCAGCAGCGCCGGGGGGGCCCAAGATACGCAGTATTTT	CASSAGGAQDTQYF
TRBJ1-2	TRBV7-9	-	TRBD1	TGTGCCAGCAGCTCCACACAGGGGGCCTATGGCTACACCTTC	CASSSTQGAYGYTF
TRBJ1-1	TRBV28	-	TRBD1	TGTGCCAGCAGTTTGGTGTGGATTAGGACAGGGAAGGAGCGAGGGACTGAAGCTTTCTTT	CASSLVWIRTGKERGTEAFF
TRBJ2-6	TRBV27	-	TRBD2	TGTGCCAGCAGTAGACTAGCGGGAGAATCTGGGGCCAACGTCCTGACTTTC	CASSRLAGESGANVLTF
TRBJ2-7	TRBV4-3	-	-	TGCGCCAGCAGCCAATCCCCAGGGGAGGAGCAGTACTTC	CASSQSPGEEQYF
TRBJ2-2	TRBV5-6	-	-	TGTGCCAGCAGCTTAGGCGGGCCGGGGGAGCTGTTTTTT	CASSLGGPGELFF
TRBJ1-2	TRBV5-4	-	TRBD1	TGTGCCAGCAGCATATCCAGGGGGTATGGGGGCTACACCTTC	CASSISRGYGGYTF
TRBJ2-7	TRBV6-5	-	TRBD2	TGTGCCAGCAGTTACAGACTAGCGGGGGCCTACGAGCAGTACTTC	CASSYRLAGAYEQYF
TRBJ1-4	TRBV6-1	-	TRBD1	TGTGCCAGCAGTGAAGTTGGGACAGGGCTTGAAAAACTGTTTTTT	CASSEVGTGLEKLFF
TRBJ2-7	TRBV27	-	TRBD2	TGTGCCAGCAGTTTAAGCGGGGGGAACTACGAGCAGTACTTC	CASSLSGGNYEQYF
TRBJ1-2	TRBV28	-	-	TGTGCCAGCAGTTTAGGGGGCGTCAGATTTAACTATGGCTACACCTTC	CASSLGGVRFNYGYTF
TRBJ1-6	TRBV7-2	-	TRBD1	TGTGCCAGCAGCTTAGCCCTGGGACAGGGAGAGGGGTCACCCCTCCACTTT	CASSLALGQGEGSPLHF
TRBJ2-7	TRBV27	-	TRBD1	TGTGCCAGCAGTTTATTCATAGGGGGCGACTACGAGCAGTACTTC	CASSLFIGGDYEQYF
TRBJ2-2	TRBV4-1	-	-	TGCGCCAGCAGCCAAGTTAACGGTATTAACACCGGGGAGCTGTTTTTT	CASSQVNGINTGELFF
TRBJ2-7	TRBV4-3	-	TRBD1	TGCGCCAGCAGCCGCACAGGGGCGAGCTCCTACGAGCAGTACTTC	CASSRTGASSYEQYF
TRBJ2-1	TRBV28	-	-	TGTGCCAGCAGAGATGCACAGGGAAATGAGCAGTTCTTC	CASRDAQGNEQFF
TRBJ1-3	TRBV28	-	-	TGTGCCAGCAGGAAGTTGGGGGGGTCGGCTGGAAACACCATATATTTT	CASRKLGGSAGNTIYF
TRBJ2-7	TRBV4-3	-	-	TGCGCCAGCAGCCAACAAAACAGGGCCTCCTACGAGCAGTACTTC	CASSQQNRASYEQYF
TRBJ1-2	TRBV27	-	TRBD1	TGTGCCAGCAGTCCCGACAGGGCGGGCCTGGGGGGTGGCTACACCTTC	CASSPDRAGLGGGYTF
TRBJ1-2	TRBV4-1	-	-	TGCGCCAGCAGCCAAGTCTCCGGTGGGGAGGAGGGGAGGAACTATGGCTACACCTTC	CASSQVSGGEEGRNYGYTF
TRBJ2-1	TRBV6-6	-	TRBD2	TGTGCCAGCAGTTACTCCCCGGGACTAGCGATCAATGAGCAGTTCTTC	CASSYSPGLAINEQFF
TRBJ2-1	TRBV4-3	once	TRBD2	TGCGCCAGCAGCCAAGTTACGCCGGGAGGCTACAATGAGCAGTTCTTC	CASSQVTPGGYNEQFF
TRBJ1-2	TRBV19	-	-	TGTGCCAGTAGTATAGATTGTAGGGGATCGGTGCCTCGCTATGGCTACACCTTC	CASSIDCRGSVPRYGYTF
TRBJ2-3	TRBV18	-	-	TGTGCCAGCTCACATTACACAGATACGCAGTATTTT	CASSHYTDTQYF
TRBJ1-6	TRBV7-9	-	-	TGTGCCAGCAGCGGTTTTCGGGGGGACAATTCCCCCCTCCACTTT	CASSGFRGDNSPLHF
TRBJ1-1	TRBV4-3	-	TRBD1	TGCGCCAGCAGCCAAGATCTTGGACAGGATATAGCAATGAACACTGAAGCTTTCTTT	CASSQDLGQDIAMNTEAFF
TRBJ2-2	TRBV19	-	TRBD1	TGTGCCAGTAGTAGACAGGGTCCTCTCGACGTTCACACCGGGGAGCTGTTTTTT	CASSRQGPLDVHTGELFF
TRBJ2-5	TRBV7-8	few	TRBD2	TGTGCCAGCAGCCCGACTAGCCGGGAGACCCAGTACTTC	CASSPTSRETQYF
TRBJ2-7	TRBV5-1	-	-	TGCGCCAGCAGCTTGGGCCTCACAGGGTCCGACGAGCAGTACTTC	CASSLGLTGSDEQYF
TRBJ2-7	TRBV4-3	-	TRBD2	TGCGCCAGCAGCCACCGCGCTCCACTAGCGGGATCCTACGAGCAGTACTTC	CASSHRAPLAGSYEQYF
TRBJ2-5	TRBV6-5	-	-	TGTGCCAGCAGCTTCCAAGAGACCCAGTACTTC	CASSFQETQYF
TRBJ2-5	TRBV18	-	TRBD1	TGTGCCAGCTCACCTTCCGGGACAGGGGCGGAGACCCAGTACTTC	CASSPSGTGAETQYF
TRBJ1-2	TRBV29-1	-	TRBD1	TGCAGCGGTGGGACAGGGGGGAACTATGGCTACACCTTC	CSGGTGGNYGYTF
TRBJ2-7	TRBV4-3	few	TRBD2	TGCGCCAGCAGCCAAGGACAAGCGGGGGGGCTCGAGCAGTACTTC	CASSQGQAGGLEQYF
TRBJ2-4	TRBV27	-	TRBD1	TGTGCCACCTCACAGGGGGCTCCGTCCAAAAACATTCAGTACTTC	CATSQGAPSKNIQYF
TRBJ1-3	TRBV5-1	-	-	TGCGCCAGCAGCTTACCAGGGCCCTCTGGAAACACCATATATTTT	CASSLPGPSGNTIYF
TRBJ1-1	TRBV27	-	TRBD1	TGTGCCAGCACCCCTCATACAGGGGTGAACACTGAAGCTTTCTTT	CASTPHTGVNTEAFF